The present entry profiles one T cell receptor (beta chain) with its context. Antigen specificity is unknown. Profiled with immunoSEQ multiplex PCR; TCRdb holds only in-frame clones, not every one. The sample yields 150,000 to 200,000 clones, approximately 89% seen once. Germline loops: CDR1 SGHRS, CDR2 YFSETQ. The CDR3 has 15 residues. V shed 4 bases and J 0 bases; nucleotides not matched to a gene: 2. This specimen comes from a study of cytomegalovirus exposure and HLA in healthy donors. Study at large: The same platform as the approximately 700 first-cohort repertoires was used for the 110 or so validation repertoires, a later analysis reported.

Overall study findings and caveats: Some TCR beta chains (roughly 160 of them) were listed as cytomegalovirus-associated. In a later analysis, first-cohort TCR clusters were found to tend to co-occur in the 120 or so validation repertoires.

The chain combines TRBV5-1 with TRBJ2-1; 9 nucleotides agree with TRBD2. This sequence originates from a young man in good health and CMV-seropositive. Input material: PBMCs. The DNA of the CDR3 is TGCGCCAGCAGCGTTAGCGGGAGCTCCTACAATGAGCAGTTCTTC. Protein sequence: CASSVSGSSYNEQFF.